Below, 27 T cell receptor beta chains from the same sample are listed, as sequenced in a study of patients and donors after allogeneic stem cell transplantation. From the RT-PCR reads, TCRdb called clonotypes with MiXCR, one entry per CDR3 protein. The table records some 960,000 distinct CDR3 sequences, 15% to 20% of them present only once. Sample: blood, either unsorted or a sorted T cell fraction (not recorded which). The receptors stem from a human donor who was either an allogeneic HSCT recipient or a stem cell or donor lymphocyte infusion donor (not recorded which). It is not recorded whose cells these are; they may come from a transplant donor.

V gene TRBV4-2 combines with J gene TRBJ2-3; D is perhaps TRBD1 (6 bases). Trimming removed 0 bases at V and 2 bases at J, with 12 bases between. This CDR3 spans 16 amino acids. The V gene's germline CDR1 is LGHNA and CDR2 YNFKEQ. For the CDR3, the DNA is TGTGCCAGCAGCCAAGACGCAGGGGTGGACACAGATACGCAGTATTTT. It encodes CASSQDAGVDTDTQYF.

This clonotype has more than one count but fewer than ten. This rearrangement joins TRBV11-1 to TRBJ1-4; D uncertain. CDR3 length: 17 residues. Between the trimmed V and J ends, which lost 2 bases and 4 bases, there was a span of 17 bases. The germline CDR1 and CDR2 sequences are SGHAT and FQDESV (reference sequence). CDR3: CASSLRRIRSGNEKLFF. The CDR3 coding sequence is TGTGCCAGCAGCTTAAGAAGAATCAGGAGCGGTAATGAAAAACTGTTTTTT.

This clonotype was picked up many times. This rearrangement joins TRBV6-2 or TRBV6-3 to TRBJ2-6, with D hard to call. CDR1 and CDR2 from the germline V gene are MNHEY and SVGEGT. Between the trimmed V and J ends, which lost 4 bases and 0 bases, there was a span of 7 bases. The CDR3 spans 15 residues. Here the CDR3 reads CASSFSGSGANVLTF. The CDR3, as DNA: TGTGCCAGCAGTTTCTCCGGCTCTGGGGCCAACGTCCTGACTTTC.

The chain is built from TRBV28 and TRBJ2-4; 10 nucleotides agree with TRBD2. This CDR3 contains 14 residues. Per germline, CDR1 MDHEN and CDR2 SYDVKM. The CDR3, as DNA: TGTGCAGTCACTAGCGGGACCCCCAAAAACATTCAGTACTTC. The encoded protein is CAVTSGTPKNIQYF.

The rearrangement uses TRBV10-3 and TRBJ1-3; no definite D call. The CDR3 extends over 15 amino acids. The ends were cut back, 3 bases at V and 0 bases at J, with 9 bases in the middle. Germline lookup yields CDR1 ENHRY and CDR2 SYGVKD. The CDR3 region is CAISEGLTSGNTIYF. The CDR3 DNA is TGTGCCATCAGTGAAGGACTGACCTCTGGAAACACCATATATTTT.

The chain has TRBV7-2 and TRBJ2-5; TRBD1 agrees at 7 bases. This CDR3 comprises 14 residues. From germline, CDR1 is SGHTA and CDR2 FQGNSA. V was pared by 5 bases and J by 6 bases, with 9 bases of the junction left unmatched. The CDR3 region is CASSPSQGRKTQYF. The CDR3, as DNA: TGTGCCAGCAGCCCTTCACAGGGGAGAAAGACCCAGTACTTC.

CDR3 sequence reads: CAWSTGGSQETQYF. The DNA of the CDR3 is TGTGCCTGGAGTACGGGGGGAAGCCAAGAGACCCAGTACTTC. The chain joins TRBV30 to TRBJ2-5; 7 nucleotides align to TRBD2. The CDR3 extends over 14 amino acids. Germline V CDR1 and CDR2: GTSNPN, SVGIG (reference sequence). V was pared by 2 bases and J by 1 base, with 4 bases of the junction left unmatched.

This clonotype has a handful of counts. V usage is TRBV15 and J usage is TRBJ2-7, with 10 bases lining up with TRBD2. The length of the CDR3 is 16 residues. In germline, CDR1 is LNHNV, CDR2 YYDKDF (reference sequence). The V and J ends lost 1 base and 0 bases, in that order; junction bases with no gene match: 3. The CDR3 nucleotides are TGTGCCACCAGCAGAGGCGGGACTAGCGTCTCCTACGAGCAGTACTTC. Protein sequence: CATSRGGTSVSYEQYF.

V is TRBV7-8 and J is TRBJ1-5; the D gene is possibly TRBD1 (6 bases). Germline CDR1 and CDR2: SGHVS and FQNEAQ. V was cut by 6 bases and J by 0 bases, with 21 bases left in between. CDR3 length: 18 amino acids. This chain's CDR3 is CASSRQGRGGYSNQPQHF. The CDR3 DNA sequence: TGTGCCAGCAGTCGCCAGGGTAGGGGGGGGTATAGCAATCAGCCCCAGCATTTT.

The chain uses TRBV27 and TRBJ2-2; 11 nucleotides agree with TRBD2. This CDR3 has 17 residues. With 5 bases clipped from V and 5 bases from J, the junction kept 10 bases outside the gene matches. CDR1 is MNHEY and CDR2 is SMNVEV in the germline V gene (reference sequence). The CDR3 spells CASSPLAGVRFTGELFF. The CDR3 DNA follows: TGTGCCAGCAGTCCACTAGCGGGAGTGAGGTTTACCGGGGAGCTGTTTTTT.

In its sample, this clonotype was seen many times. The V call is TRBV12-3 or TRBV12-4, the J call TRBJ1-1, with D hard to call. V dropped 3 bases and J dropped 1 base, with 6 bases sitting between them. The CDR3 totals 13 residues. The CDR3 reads CASSFVRNTEAFF. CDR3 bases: TGTGCCAGCAGTTTCGTCAGGAACACTGAAGCTTTCTTT.

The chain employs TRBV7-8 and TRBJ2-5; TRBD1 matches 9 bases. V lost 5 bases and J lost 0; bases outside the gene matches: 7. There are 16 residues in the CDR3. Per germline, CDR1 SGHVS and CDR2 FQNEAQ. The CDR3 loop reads CASSQRTGANQETQYF. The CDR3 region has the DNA TGTGCCAGCAGCCAACGGACAGGGGCAAACCAAGAGACCCAGTACTTC. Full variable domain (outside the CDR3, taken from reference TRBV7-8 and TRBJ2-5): GAGVSQSPRYKVAKRGQDVALRCDPISGHVSLFWYQQALGQGPEFLTYFQNEAQLDKSGLPSDRFFAERPEGSVSTLKIQRTQQEDSAVYLCASSQRTGANQETQYFGPGTRLLVL.

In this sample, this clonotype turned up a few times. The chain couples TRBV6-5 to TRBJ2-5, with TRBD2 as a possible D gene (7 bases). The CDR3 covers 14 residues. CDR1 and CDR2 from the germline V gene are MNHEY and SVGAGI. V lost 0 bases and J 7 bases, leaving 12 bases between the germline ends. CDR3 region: CASSYSRGAGTQYF. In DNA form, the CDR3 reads TGTGCCAGCAGTTACTCTCGGGGGGCCGGGACCCAGTACTTC.

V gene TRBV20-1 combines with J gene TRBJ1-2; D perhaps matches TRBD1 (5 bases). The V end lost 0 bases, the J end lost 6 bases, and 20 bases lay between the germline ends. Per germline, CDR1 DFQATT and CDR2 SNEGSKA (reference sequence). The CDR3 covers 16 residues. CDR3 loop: CSARDRWSRENHGYTF. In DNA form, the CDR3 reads TGCAGTGCTAGAGATCGATGGAGCAGGGAGAACCATGGCTACACCTTC.

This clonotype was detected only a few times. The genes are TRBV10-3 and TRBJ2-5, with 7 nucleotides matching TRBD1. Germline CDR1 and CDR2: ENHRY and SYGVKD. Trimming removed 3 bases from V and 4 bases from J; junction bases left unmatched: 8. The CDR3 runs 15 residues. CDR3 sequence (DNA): TGTGCCATCAGTGACCCGACAGGGCAGGTAGAGACCCAGTACTTC. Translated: CAISDPTGQVETQYF.

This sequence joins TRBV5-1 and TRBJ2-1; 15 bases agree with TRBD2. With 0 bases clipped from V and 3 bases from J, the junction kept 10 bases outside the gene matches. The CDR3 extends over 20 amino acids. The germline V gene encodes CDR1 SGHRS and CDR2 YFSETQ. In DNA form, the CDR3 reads TGCGCCAGCAGCTTGGTTGTCGGGACTAGCGGGAGGACGTACTACAATGAGCAGTTCTTC. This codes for CASSLVVGTSGRTYYNEQFF.

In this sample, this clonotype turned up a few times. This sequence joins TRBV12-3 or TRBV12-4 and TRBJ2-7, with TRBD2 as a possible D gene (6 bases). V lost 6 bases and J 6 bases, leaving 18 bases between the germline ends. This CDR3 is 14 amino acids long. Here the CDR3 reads CASRPGTGLFEQYF. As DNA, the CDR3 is TGTGCCAGCAGACCCGGGACTGGATTGTTCGAGCAGTACTTC.

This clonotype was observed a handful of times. CDR3 sequence (DNA): TGTGCCAGCAGCTTAGCTTTCGGTCAGCCCCAGCATTTT. Amino acid sequence: CASSLAFGQPQHF. The chain is built from TRBV7-2 and TRBJ1-5; unclear D gene. The germline V gene encodes CDR1 SGHTA and CDR2 FQGNSA. The length of the CDR3 is 13 residues. The V end was cut by 0 bases, the J end by 6 bases, with 6 bases between.

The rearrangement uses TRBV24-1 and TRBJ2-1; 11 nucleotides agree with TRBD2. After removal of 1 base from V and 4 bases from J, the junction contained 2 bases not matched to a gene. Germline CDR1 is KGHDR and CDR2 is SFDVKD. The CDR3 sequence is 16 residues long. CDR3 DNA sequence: TGTGCCACCAGTGATTTCACTAGCGGGGGTTACAATGAGCAGTTCTTC. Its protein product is CATSDFTSGGYNEQFF.

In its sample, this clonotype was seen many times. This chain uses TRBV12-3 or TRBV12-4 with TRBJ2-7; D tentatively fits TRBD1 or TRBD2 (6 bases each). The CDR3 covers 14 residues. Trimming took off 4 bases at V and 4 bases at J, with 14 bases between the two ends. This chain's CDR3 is CASSSEGEAYEQYF. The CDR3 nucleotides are TGTGCCAGCAGTTCTGAGGGGGAGGCGTACGAGCAGTACTTC.

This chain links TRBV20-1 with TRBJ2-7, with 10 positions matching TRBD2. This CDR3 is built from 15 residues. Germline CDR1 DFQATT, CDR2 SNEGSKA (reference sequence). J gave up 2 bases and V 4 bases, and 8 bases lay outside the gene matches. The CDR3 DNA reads TGCAGTGCTAATGGACTAGCGGAGAGACCCTACGAGCAGTACTTC. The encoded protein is CSANGLAERPYEQYF.

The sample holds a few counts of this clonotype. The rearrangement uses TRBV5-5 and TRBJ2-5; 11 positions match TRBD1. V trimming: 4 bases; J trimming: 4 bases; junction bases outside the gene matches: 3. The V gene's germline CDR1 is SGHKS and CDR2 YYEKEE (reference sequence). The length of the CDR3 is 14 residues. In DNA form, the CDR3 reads TGTGCCAGCAGCAGGACAGGGGGCATAGAGACCCAGTACTTC. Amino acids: CASSRTGGIETQYF.

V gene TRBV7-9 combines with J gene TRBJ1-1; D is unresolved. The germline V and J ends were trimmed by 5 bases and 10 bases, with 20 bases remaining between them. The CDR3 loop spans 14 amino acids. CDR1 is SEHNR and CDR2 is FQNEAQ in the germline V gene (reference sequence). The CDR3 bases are TGTGCCAGCAGCATGACGAGGACTGATGCGGGAGCTTTCTTT. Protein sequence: CASSMTRTDAGAFF.

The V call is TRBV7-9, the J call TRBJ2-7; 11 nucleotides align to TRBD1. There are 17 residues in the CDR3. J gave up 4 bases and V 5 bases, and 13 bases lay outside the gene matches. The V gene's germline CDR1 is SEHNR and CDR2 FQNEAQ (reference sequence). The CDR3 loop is CASSPNRPGQGGYEQYF. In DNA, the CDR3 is TGTGCCAGCAGCCCAAACCGACCGGGACAGGGGGGTTACGAGCAGTACTTC.

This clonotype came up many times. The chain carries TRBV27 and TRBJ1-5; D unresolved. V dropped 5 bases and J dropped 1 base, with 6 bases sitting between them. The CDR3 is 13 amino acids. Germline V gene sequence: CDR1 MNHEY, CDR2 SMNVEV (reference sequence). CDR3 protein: CASSLLSNQPQHF. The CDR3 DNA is TGTGCCAGCAGTCTCCTAAGCAATCAGCCCCAGCATTTT.

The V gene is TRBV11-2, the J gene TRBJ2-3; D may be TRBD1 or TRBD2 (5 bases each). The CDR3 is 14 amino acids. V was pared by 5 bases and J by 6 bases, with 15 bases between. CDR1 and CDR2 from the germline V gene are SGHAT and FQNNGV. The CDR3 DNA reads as TGTGCCAGCAGCCCCGAGGGGCGAGGGGATACGCAGTATTTT. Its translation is CASSPEGRGDTQYF.

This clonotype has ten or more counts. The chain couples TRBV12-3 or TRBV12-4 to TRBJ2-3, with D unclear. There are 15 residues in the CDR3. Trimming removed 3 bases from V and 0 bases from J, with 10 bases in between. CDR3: CASSFSRASTDTQYF. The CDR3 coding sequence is TGTGCCAGCAGTTTTTCTAGGGCTAGCACAGATACGCAGTATTTT.